Presented here are 9 T cell receptor beta chains from one specimen sequenced in a study of blood T cell repertoires in COVID-19. Method: immunoSEQ multiplex PCR; TCRdb's copy keeps in-frame clones and lacks some. Of some 180,000 clones listed, roughly 91% were seen once; the top ten hold around 1.9%. The sample comprised peripheral blood. The receptor set was obtained from a man aged 45-60 years who had recovered from COVID-19.

The V gene is TRBV9, the J gene TRBJ2-3; a possible D gene is TRBD2 (6 bases). The CDR3 extends over 16 amino acids. Germline assignment: CDR1 SGDLS and CDR2 YYNGEE. The V end lost 3 bases, the J end lost 2 bases, and 16 bases lay between the germline ends. The CDR3 bases are TGTGCCAGCAGCGCTACTAGCTTCACGACCACAGATACGCAGTATTTT. As protein: CASSATSFTTTDTQYF.

CDR3 DNA sequence: TGTGCCATCAGTGAGTCTGTCGTGGGTGGGCACTATGGCTACACCTTC. The encoded protein is CAISESVVGGHYGYTF. This chain connects TRBV10-3 to TRBJ1-2; no definite D call. V was cut by 0 bases and J by 3 bases, with 14 bases left in between. Germline assignment: CDR1 ENHRY and CDR2 SYGVKD. The CDR3 extends over 16 amino acids.

This chain connects TRBV10-1 to TRBJ2-3; weak D call: TRBD2 (5 bases). V was trimmed by 2 bases and J by 5 bases, leaving 5 bases between them. The length of the CDR3 is 12 residues. Per the germline V gene, CDR1 is WNHNN and CDR2 is SYGVQD (reference sequence). CDR3 coding DNA: TGCGCCAGCAGTGAGGCGGGAGATACGCAGTATTTT. This translates into CASSEAGDTQYF.

This sequence joins TRBV19 and TRBJ1-5; D unresolved. V lost 7 bases to trimming and J lost 5 bases, with 12 bases between them. CDR3 length equals 13 residues. Germline CDR1 LNHDA, CDR2 SQIVND (reference sequence). The CDR3 sequence: CASTPSGDQPQHF. Written as DNA, the CDR3 is TGTGCCAGTACCCCCTCCGGAGATCAGCCCCAGCATTTT.

V usage is TRBV5-4 and J usage is TRBJ2-3, with D perhaps TRBD2 (6 bases). This CDR3 is 17 amino acids long. Trimming left V 2 bases short and J 4 bases short, with 20 bases between. From germline, CDR1 is SGHNT and CDR2 YYREEE (reference sequence). The CDR3, as DNA: TGTGCCAGCAGCTTACCTCCCCGGCAGGGAGGAGCAGATACGCAGTATTTT. This gives the protein CASSLPPRQGGADTQYF.

The chain carries TRBV7-9 and TRBJ1-1, with 12 nucleotides matching TRBD1. J was trimmed by 8 bases and V by 1 base; bases with no gene match: 2. CDR3 length: 14 residues. Germline V gene sequence: CDR1 SEHNR, CDR2 FQNEAQ (reference sequence). CDR3 nucleotide sequence: TGTGCCAGCAGCTTAGAAGGGACAGGGGGCGAAGCTTTCTTT. Amino acid sequence: CASSLEGTGGEAFF. The variable domain in full, completed from reference TRBV7-9 and TRBJ1-1, reads DTGVSQNPRHKITKRGQNVTFRCDPISEHNRLYWYRQTLGQGPEFLTYFQNEAQLEKSRLLSDRFSAERPKGSFSTLEIQRTEQGDSAMYLCASSLEGTGGEAFFGQGTRLTVV.

The chain employs TRBV9 and TRBJ1-1, with 11 bases aligning to TRBD1. The V and J ends lost 4 bases and 3 bases, in that order; junction bases with no gene match: 8. The CDR3 has 16 residues. Per the germline V gene, CDR1 is SGDLS and CDR2 is YYNGEE. The CDR3 sequence: CASSRGQGAWDTEAFF. In DNA, the CDR3 is TGTGCCAGCAGCCGAGGACAGGGGGCATGGGACACTGAAGCTTTCTTT.

The chain is built from TRBV6-5 and TRBJ1-4; D uncertain. In germline, CDR1 is MNHEY, CDR2 SVGAGI. The CDR3 has 13 amino acids. V was pared by 6 bases and J by 8 bases, with 13 bases between. The chain's CDR3 is CASRVLSGEKLFF. The DNA for the CDR3 is TGTGCCAGCAGGGTCCTAAGCGGGGAAAAACTGTTTTTT.

This clone was counted only a few times. CDR3 bases: TGTGCCAGCAGCTTAACCTCGTTCGGGACCCAGTACTTC. This sequence encodes CASSLTSFGTQYF. The chain uses TRBV7-3 and TRBJ2-5, with D uncertain. CDR1 is SGHTA and CDR2 is FQGTGA in the germline V gene. This CDR3 contains 13 residues. Trimming took 0 bases from V and 7 from J, leaving 9 bases between them. Full variable domain (remainder filled in from reference TRBV7-3 and TRBJ2-5): GAGVSQTPSNKVTEKGKYVELRCDPISGHTALYWYRQSLGQGPEFLIYFQGTGAADDSGLPNDRFFAVRPEGSVSTLKIQRTERGDSAVYLCASSLTSFGTQYFGPGTRLLVL.